The clone carrying this TCR beta chain was seen a few times. This CDR3 spans 15 amino acids. CDR1 is DFQATT and CDR2 is SNEGSKA in the germline V gene (reference sequence). V lost 0 bases to trimming and J lost 7 bases, with 16 bases between them. The data were taken from a study of blood T cells in healthy people across ages. Using a J-beta primer mix together with a sample-barcoded 5' primer, a second PCR was run for roughly 6 to 12 cycles. TCRdb redid the calling of the 5' RACE reads with MiXCR, one entry per CDR3 protein. The repertoire has under 800,000 distinct CDR3 sequences, 20% to 25% of them found once; the top ten carry approximately 3.7%.

The J gene is TRBJ2-1, the V gene TRBV20-1; D is possibly TRBD2 (5 bases). This receptor was taken from a man aged 65 to 79 in good health. The sequenced sample was blood. Here the CDR3 reads CSARDQSGNDNEQFF. DNA for the CDR3: TGCAGTGCTAGAGATCAATCGGGAAACGATAATGAGCAGTTCTTC.